Presented here are 16 T cell receptor beta chains from one specimen sequenced in a study of cytomegalovirus exposure and HLA in healthy donors. This PCR relied on a set of 60 Vbeta primers and 13 Jbeta primers. Using immunoSEQ multiplex PCR, the repertoire was profiled, and TCRdb retains in-frame clones only, with some absent. The repertoire holds more than 85,000 clones, with 75% to 80% as singletons. The sequenced material came from PBMCs. The origin of the receptors is a female donor in good health and CMV-seronegative.

V is TRBV7-3 and J is TRBJ2-3; 7 positions match TRBD2. The CDR3 is made up of 15 amino acids. The trim removed 6 bases at V and 0 bases at J, leaving 6 bases unmatched. The germline V gene has CDR1 SGHTA and CDR2 FQGTGA. The CDR3 DNA is TGTGCCAGCAGATCGGGGGGTGTTAGCACAGATACGCAGTATTTT. Its translation is CASRSGGVSTDTQYF.

V and J are TRBV7-2 and TRBJ1-3; 7 nucleotides match TRBD1. Unmatched junction bases numbered 5, after V lost 5 bases and J lost 1 base. The CDR3 length is 15 residues. CDR1 is SGHTA, CDR2 FQGNSA, per germline. CDR3 in amino acids: CASSNAGGSGNTIYF. CDR3 DNA sequence: TGTGCCAGCAGCAATGCAGGGGGATCTGGAAACACCATATATTTT.

V and J are TRBV30 and TRBJ2-1, with D possibly TRBD2 on 7 matching bases. This CDR3 has 13 residues. Germline CDR1 GTSNPN, CDR2 SVGIG (reference sequence). V was clipped by 0 bases and J by 9 bases, with 12 bases between them. In DNA form, the CDR3 reads TGTGCCTGGAGTGTATTAGGGGGGGGTGAGCAGTTCTTC. Its protein is CAWSVLGGGEQFF. Filled out from reference TRBV30 and TRBJ2-1, the complete variable domain reads SQTIHQWPATLVQPVGSPLSLECTVEGTSNPNLYWYRQAAGRGLQLLFYSVGIGQISSEVPQNLSASRPQDRQFILSSKKLLLSDSGFYLCAWSVLGGGEQFFGPGTRLTVL.

The chain joins TRBV27 to TRBJ1-1; possible D gene TRBD1, 5 bases. Trimming took 1 base from V and 3 from J, leaving 12 bases between them. The CDR3 totals 15 residues. The germline V gene encodes CDR1 MNHEY and CDR2 SMNVEV (reference sequence). This chain's CDR3 is CASSLLREGYTEAFF. In DNA form, the CDR3 reads TGTGCCAGCAGTTTATTAAGGGAGGGGTACACTGAAGCTTTCTTT.

The chain recombines TRBV30 with TRBJ1-6; tentative D call: TRBD1 (5 bases). CDR3 length equals 13 residues. V was shortened by 1 base and J by 4 bases, with 5 bases between the two germline ends. Germline loops: CDR1 GTSNPN, CDR2 SVGIG (reference sequence). DNA for the CDR3: TGTGCCTGGAGTGAGGGGTATAATTCACCCCTCCACTTT. As protein: CAWSEGYNSPLHF.

The chain combines TRBV9 with TRBJ2-7; D perhaps matches TRBD1 (5 bases). This CDR3 comprises 14 residues. The V gene lost 3 bases and the J gene lost 1 base, with 11 bases spanning the gap. Germline V CDR1 and CDR2: SGDLS, YYNGEE. The CDR3, as DNA: TGTGCCAGCAGCGCTACAGGTACTTCCTACGAGCAGTACTTC. Translating gives CASSATGTSYEQYF.

V and J are TRBV19 and TRBJ1-5, with D possibly TRBD1 on 5 matching bases. The CDR3 covers 17 residues. CDR1 and CDR2 from the germline V gene are LNHDA and SQIVND (reference sequence). Trimming left V 6 bases short and J 3 bases short, with 21 bases between. Here the CDR3 reads CASRIRTPRQFNQPQHF. The CDR3 DNA reads TGTGCCAGTAGAATAAGGACACCACGTCAGTTCAATCAGCCCCAGCATTTT.

The chain links TRBV7-6 to TRBJ2-1, with 7 bases identical to TRBD2. The V and J ends lost 4 bases and 5 bases, in that order; junction bases with no gene match: 8. This CDR3 contains 15 residues. The germline CDR1 and CDR2 sequences are SGHVS and FNYEAQ. The CDR3 protein is CASSWVAGDNNEQFF. Here the CDR3 DNA reads TGTGCCAGCAGCTGGGTGGCGGGAGACAACAATGAGCAGTTCTTC.

This clone was seen more than once but under ten times. The chain employs TRBV6-4 and TRBJ2-1; D ambiguous. V gave up 8 bases and J gave up 15 bases, with 17 bases separating them. Germline lookup yields CDR1 MRHNA and CDR2 SNTAGT. The CDR3 spans 11 residues. The CDR3 coding sequence is TGTGCCAGCCCATCCGCCCAGGCATGGTTCTTC. Protein: CASPSAQAWFF.

V gene TRBV19 combines with J gene TRBJ2-3, with 10 positions matching TRBD1. The germline V gene has CDR1 LNHDA and CDR2 SQIVND (reference sequence). Trimming cost V 7 bases and J 5 bases; bases outside gene matches: 6. The CDR3 totals 14 residues. CDR3 DNA sequence: TGTGCCAGTAAAGGGACAGGGGCAGGAGATACGCAGTATTTT. Translating it yields CASKGTGAGDTQYF.

J is TRBJ2-3 and V is TRBV6-1; D possibly corresponds to TRBD2 (6 bases). Trimming stripped 3 bases from V and 1 base from J, with 14 bases between. The CDR3 loop spans 16 amino acids. Germline values: CDR1 MNHNS, CDR2 SASEGT. CDR3 amino acids: CASSDGPQRGTDTQYF. CDR3 DNA sequence: TGTGCCAGCAGTGATGGTCCTCAGCGGGGCACAGATACGCAGTATTTT.

CDR3 amino acids: CAWSGLAGVHEQYF. CDR3 nucleotides: TGTGCCTGGAGTGGACTAGCGGGAGTACACGAGCAGTACTTC. The chain uses TRBV30 and TRBJ2-7, with 12 bases matching TRBD2. J gave up 5 bases and V 1 base, and 3 bases lay outside the gene matches. Germline assignment: CDR1 GTSNPN and CDR2 SVGIG (reference sequence). This CDR3 contains 14 residues.

The V and J genes are TRBV6-6 and TRBJ1-2; TRBD1 aligns across 7 bases. Trimming at V came to 4 bases and at J to 5 bases, leaving 4 bases not matched to a gene. CDR3 length: 13 residues. Germline CDR1 reads MNHNY; CDR2 reads SVGAGI (reference sequence). CDR3 bases: TGTGCCAGCAGTTTAGACAGGGAGTATGGCTACACCTTC. Protein: CASSLDREYGYTF.

The chain recombines TRBV6-5 with TRBJ1-1, with D possibly matching TRBD1 (5 bases). V dropped 5 bases and J dropped 4 bases, with 5 bases sitting between them. Germline CDR1 MNHEY, CDR2 SVGAGI. This CDR3 comprises 11 residues. Written as DNA, the CDR3 is TGTGCCAGCAGTCAGGGCACTGAAGCTTTCTTT. Translation gives CASSQGTEAFF.

As concerns this clone: The junction does not match germline at one end; this may be a read error. This chain joins TRBV11-2 and TRBJ1-2; D perhaps matches TRBD1 (5 bases). The CDR3 spans 14 residues. CDR1 SGHAT and CDR2 FQNNGV come from the germline V gene. DNA for the CDR3: TGTGCCAGCACCTTAGATCAGGGAAACTATGGCTACACCTTC. Amino acid sequence: CASTLDQGNYGYTF.

The V and J genes are TRBV30 and TRBJ1-2; TRBD1 aligns across 7 bases. From germline, CDR1 is GTSNPN and CDR2 SVGIG (reference sequence). The CDR3 covers 13 residues. The V gene end was trimmed by 2 bases and the J gene end by 6 bases; junction bases not matched to a gene: 6. CDR3 region: CAWSTSGGNGYTF. CDR3 bases: TGTGCCTGGAGTACATCAGGGGGGAATGGCTACACCTTC.